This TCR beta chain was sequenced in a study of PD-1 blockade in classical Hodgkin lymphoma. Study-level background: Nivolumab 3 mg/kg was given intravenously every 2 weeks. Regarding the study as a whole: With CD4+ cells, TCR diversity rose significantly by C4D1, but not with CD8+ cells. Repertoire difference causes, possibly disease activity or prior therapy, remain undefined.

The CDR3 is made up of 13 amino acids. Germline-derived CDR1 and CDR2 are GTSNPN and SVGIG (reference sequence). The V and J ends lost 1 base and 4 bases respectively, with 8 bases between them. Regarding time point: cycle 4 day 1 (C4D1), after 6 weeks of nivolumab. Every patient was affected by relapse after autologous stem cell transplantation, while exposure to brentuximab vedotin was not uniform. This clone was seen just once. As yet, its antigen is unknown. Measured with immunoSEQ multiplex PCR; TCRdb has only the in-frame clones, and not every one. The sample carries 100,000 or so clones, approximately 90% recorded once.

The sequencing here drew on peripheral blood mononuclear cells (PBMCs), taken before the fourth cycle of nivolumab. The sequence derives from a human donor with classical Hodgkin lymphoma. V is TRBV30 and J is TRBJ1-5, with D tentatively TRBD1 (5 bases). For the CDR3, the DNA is TGTGCCTGGAGTGGGGGGACGAATCAGCCCCAGCATTTT. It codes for CAWSGGTNQPQHF.